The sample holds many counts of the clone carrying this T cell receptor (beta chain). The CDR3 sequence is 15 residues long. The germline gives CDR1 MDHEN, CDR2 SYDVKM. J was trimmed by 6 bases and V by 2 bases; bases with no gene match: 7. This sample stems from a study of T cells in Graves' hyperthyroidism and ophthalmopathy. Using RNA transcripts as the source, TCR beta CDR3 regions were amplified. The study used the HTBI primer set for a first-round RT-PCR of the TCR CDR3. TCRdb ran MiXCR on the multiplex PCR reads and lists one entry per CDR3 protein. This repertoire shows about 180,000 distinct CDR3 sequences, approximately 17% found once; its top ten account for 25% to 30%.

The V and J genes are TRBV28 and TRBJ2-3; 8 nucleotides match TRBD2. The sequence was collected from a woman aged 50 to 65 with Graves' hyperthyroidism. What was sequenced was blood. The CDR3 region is CASSLGGGGMDTQYF. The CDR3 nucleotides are TGTGCCAGCAGTTTAGGCGGCGGGGGGATGGATACGCAGTATTTT.